The 3 T cell receptor beta chains below come from one sample, sequenced in a study of early T cells in non-severe SARS-CoV-2 infection. TCRdb analysed the 5' RACE reads with MiXCR anew, one entry per CDR3 protein. Of about 55,000 distinct CDR3 sequences listed, around 6.6% are singletons. Sequenced material: whole blood, taken at baseline. All receptors come from an adult who was a healthcare worker with PCR-confirmed SARS-CoV-2 infection or an uninfected control (not recorded which).

There are many counts of this clonotype. This chain connects TRBV7-2 to TRBJ1-5; D is ambiguous. Germline values: CDR1 SGHTA, CDR2 FQGNSA. The length of the CDR3 is 16 residues. Trimming shortened V by 4 bases and J by 0 bases, and 13 bases separated the two germline ends. This CDR3 is CASSSQAGYSNQPQHF. In DNA form, the CDR3 reads TGTGCCAGCAGCTCCCAGGCGGGGTATAGCAATCAGCCCCAGCATTTT.

This clonotype was detected a few times. The chain links TRBV28 to TRBJ1-1; D ambiguous. The germline gives CDR1 MDHEN, CDR2 SYDVKM. V was shortened by 9 bases and J by 5 bases, with 19 bases between the two germline ends. The CDR3 runs 14 residues. The CDR3 loop is CASESPLGFTEAFF. The CDR3 DNA follows: TGTGCCAGTGAAAGCCCGCTCGGTTTTACTGAAGCTTTCTTT.

This clonotype occurred many times. CDR3 coding DNA: TGTGCCAGCAGTCCTTCAGCGGGGGAAATCCCAGATACGCAGTATTTT. Translating it yields CASSPSAGEIPDTQYF. The V gene is TRBV27, the J gene TRBJ2-3; 8 nucleotides match TRBD2. Germline loops: CDR1 MNHEY, CDR2 SMNVEV (reference sequence). There are 16 residues in the CDR3. The V gene end was trimmed by 5 bases and the J gene end by 4 bases; junction bases not matched to a gene: 11.